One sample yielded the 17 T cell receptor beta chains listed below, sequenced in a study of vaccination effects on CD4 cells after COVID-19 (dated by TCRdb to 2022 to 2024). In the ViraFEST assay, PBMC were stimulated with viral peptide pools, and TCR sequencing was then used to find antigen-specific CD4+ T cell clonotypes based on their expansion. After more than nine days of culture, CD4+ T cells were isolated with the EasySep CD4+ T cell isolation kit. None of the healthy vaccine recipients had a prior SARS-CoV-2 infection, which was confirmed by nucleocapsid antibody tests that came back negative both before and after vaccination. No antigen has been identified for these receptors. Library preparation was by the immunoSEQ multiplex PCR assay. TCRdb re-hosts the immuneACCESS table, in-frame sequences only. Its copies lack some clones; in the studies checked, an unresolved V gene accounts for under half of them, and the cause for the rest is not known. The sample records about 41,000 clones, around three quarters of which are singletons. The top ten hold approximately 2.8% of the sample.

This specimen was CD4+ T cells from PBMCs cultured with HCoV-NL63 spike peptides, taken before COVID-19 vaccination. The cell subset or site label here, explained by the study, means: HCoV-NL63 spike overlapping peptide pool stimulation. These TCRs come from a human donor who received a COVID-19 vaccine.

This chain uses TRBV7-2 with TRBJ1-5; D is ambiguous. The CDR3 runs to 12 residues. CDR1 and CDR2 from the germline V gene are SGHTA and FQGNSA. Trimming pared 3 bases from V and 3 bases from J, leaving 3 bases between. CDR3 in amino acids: CASSFNNQPQHF. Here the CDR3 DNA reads TGTGCCAGCAGCTTCAACAATCAGCCCCAGCATTTT. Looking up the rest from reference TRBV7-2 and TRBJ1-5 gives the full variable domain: GAGVSQSPSNKVTEKGKDVELRCDPISGHTALYWYRQSLGQGLEFLIYFQGNSAPDKSGLPSDRFSAERTGGSVSTLTIQRTQQEDSAVYLCASSFNNQPQHFGDGTRLSIL.

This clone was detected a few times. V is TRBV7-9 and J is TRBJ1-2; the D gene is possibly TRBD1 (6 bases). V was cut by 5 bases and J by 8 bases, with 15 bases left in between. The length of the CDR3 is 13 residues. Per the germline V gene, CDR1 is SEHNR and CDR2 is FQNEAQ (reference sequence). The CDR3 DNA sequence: TGTGCCAGCAGCCTATCGGGGGCTGGCGGCTACACCTTC. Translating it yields CASSLSGAGGYTF.

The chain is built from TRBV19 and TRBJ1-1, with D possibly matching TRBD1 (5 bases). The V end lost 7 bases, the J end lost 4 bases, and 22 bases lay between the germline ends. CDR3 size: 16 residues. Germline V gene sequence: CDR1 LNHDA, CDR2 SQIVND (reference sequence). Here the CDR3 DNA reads TGTGCCAGTATGGCCCCCCGGGACCCGGGGAGCACTGAAGCTTTCTTT. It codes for CASMAPRDPGSTEAFF.

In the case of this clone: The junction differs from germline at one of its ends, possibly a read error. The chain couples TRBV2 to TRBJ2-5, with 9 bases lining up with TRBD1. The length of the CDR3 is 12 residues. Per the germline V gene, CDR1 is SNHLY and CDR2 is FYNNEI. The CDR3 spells CASRSERTGVNF. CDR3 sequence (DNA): TGTGCCAGCAGAAGTGAAAGGACAGGGGTGAACTTC.

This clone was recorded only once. The DNA of the CDR3 is TGTGCCAGTAGTAGTACAGGCGATAACTATGGCTACACCTTC. Translated, it gives CASSSTGDNYGYTF. The genes are TRBV19 and TRBJ1-2; a weak D match, TRBD1 (5 bases). The CDR3 consists of 14 residues. Germline V gene lookup returns CDR1 LNHDA and CDR2 SQIVND (reference sequence). Trimming shortened V by 4 bases and J by 1 base, and 10 bases separated the two germline ends.

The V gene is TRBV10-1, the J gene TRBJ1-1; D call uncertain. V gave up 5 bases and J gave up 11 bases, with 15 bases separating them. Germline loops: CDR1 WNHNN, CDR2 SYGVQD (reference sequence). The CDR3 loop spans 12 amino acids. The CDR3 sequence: CASSYDGRLAFF. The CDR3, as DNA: TGCGCCAGCAGTTATGACGGGCGCTTGGCTTTCTTT.

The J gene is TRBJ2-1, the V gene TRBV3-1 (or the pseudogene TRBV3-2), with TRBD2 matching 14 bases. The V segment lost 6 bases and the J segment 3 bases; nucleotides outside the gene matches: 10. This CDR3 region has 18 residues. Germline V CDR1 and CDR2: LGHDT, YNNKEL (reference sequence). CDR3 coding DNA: TGTGCCAGCAGGGATATGACTAGCGGGGGGGCTGACTACAATGAGCAGTTCTTC. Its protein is CASRDMTSGGADYNEQFF.

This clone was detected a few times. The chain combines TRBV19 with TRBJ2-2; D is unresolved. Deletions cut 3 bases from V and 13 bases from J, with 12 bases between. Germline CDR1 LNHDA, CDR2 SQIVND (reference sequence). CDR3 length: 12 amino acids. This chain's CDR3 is CASSIGTSGLFF. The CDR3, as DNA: TGTGCCAGTAGTATTGGCACCTCAGGGCTGTTTTTT.

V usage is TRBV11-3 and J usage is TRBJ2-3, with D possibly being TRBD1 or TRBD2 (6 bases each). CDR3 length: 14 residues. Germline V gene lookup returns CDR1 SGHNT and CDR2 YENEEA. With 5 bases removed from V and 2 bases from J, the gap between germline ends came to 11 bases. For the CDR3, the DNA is TGTGCCAGCAGCCTGAGGGGGGACACAGATACGCAGTATTTT. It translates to CASSLRGDTDTQYF.

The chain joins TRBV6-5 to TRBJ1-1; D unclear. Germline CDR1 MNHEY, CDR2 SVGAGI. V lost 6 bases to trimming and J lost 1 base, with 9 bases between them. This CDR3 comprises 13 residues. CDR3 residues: CASRGTSNTEAFF. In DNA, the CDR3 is TGTGCCAGCAGGGGAACTTCGAACACTGAAGCTTTCTTT.

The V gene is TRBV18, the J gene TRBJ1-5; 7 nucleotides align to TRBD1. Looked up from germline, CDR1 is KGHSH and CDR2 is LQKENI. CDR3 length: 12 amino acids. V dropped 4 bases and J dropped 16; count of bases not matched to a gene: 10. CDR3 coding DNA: TGTGCCAGCTCACTAGACGGGCAGGGGGGACATTTT. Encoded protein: CASSLDGQGGHF. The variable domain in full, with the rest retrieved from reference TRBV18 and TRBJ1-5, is NAGVMQNPRHLVRRRGQEARLRCSPMKGHSHVYWYRQLPEEGLKFMVYLQKENIIDESGMPKERFSAEFPKEGPSILRIQQVVRGDSAAYFCASSLDGQGGHFGDGTRLSIL.

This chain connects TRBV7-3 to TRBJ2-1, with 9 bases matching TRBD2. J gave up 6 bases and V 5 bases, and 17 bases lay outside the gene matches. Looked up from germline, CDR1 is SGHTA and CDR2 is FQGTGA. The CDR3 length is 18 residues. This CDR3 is CASSPGPLMSGGINEQFF. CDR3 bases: TGTGCCAGCAGCCCAGGCCCCCTAATGAGCGGGGGGATCAATGAGCAGTTCTTC.

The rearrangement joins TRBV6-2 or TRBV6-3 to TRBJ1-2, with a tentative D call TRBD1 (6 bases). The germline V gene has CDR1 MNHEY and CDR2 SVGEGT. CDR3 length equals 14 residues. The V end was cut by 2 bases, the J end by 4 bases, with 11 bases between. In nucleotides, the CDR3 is TGTGCCAGCAGTTACCCGGGACACTTCTATGGCTACACCTTC. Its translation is CASSYPGHFYGYTF.

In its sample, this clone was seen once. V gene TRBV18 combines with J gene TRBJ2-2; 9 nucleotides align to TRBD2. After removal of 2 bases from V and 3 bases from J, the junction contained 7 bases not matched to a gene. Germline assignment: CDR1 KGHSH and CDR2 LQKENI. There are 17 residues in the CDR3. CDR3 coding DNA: TGTGCCAGCTCACCATGGGCTAGCGGGGACGACACCGGGGAGCTGTTTTTT. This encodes CASSPWASGDDTGELFF.

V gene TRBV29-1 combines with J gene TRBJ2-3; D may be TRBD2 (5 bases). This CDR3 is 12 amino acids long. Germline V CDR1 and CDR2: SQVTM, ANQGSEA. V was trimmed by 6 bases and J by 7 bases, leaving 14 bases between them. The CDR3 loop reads CSVYDYINTQYF. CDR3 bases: TGCAGCGTGTACGACTACATAAATACGCAGTATTTT.

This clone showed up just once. The CDR3 loop is CASSLGADTQYF. The CDR3 nucleotides read TGCGCCAGCAGCTTGGGCGCAGATACGCAGTATTTT. The chain joins TRBV5-1 to TRBJ2-3, with unresolved D. The V end lost 0 bases, the J end lost 4 bases, and 3 bases lay between the germline ends. Germline CDR1 is SGHRS and CDR2 is YFSETQ. The CDR3 covers 12 residues.

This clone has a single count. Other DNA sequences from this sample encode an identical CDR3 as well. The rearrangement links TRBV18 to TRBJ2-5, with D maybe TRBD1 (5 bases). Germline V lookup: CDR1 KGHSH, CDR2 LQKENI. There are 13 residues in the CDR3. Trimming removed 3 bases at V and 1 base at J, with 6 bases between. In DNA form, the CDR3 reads TGTGCCAGCTCACCGGGGCTCCAAGAGACCCAGTACTTC. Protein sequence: CASSPGLQETQYF.